A single sample is the source of the 21 T cell receptor beta chains below, sequenced in a study of blood T cells in healthy people across ages. Then a second PCR, running about 6 to 12 cycles, was carried out with a sample-barcoded 5' primer and a J-beta primer mix. TCRdb reprocessed the 5' RACE reads via MiXCR and lists one record per CDR3 protein. The sample records fewer than 600,000 distinct CDR3 sequences, about 29% being singletons. These data were also filed under a second study, of T cells of mothers and their children.

Sequencing used blood. The receptors originated from a boy aged 2 to 9 in good health.

The rearrangement links TRBV2 to TRBJ2-5, with 12 bases identical to TRBD2. Germline V gene lookup returns CDR1 SNHLY and CDR2 FYNNEI. V lost 7 bases to trimming and J lost 5 bases; unmatched junction nucleotides: 8. The CDR3 has 15 residues. In DNA form, the CDR3 reads TGTGCCAGCACTCCGACTAGCGGGAGAGGGGAGACCCAGTACTTC. Translating it yields CASTPTSGRGETQYF. Together with reference TRBV2 and TRBJ2-5, the CDR3 gives the full variable domain: EPEVTQTPSHQVTQMGQEVILRCVPISNHLYFYWYRQILGQKVEFLVSFYNNEISEKSEIFDDQFSVERPDGSNFTLKIRSTKLEDSAMYFCASTPTSGRGETQYFGPGTRLLVL.

The CDR3 DNA follows: TGCGCCAGCAGCCCGCTTGGTCGGACAGGAGGAAATGGCTACACCTTC. This translates into CASSPLGRTGGNGYTF. The chain is built from TRBV5-1 and TRBJ1-2; TRBD1 matches 7 bases. Germline-derived CDR1 and CDR2 are SGHRS and YFSETQ. The CDR3 runs to 16 residues. Losses at the gene ends were 4 bases for V and 6 bases for J; bases not matched to a gene: 15.

This clonotype was counted a few times. The chain uses TRBV19 and TRBJ2-5; possibly TRBD1 for D (5 bases). V was cut by 4 bases and J by 5 bases, with 11 bases left in between. The CDR3 totals 13 residues. Germline assignment: CDR1 LNHDA and CDR2 SQIVND (reference sequence). As DNA, the CDR3 is TGTGCCAGTAGTAGCACAGGATGGGAGACCCAGTACTTC. This translates into CASSSTGWETQYF.

A few counts support this clonotype. This sequence joins TRBV18 and TRBJ1-2; D gene ambiguous. CDR1 is KGHSH, CDR2 LQKENI, per germline. V dropped 3 bases and J dropped 2 bases, with 16 bases sitting between them. The CDR3 is made up of 16 amino acids. The CDR3 is CASSPATSNTNYGYTF. Here the CDR3 DNA reads TGTGCCAGCTCACCGGCCACGTCCAACACAAACTATGGCTACACCTTC.

The CDR3 nucleotides read TGTGCCAGCAGCGCGCCTGGGGGGCACGAGACCCAGTACTTC. It encodes CASSAPGGHETQYF. The chain couples TRBV9 to TRBJ2-5, with D perhaps assigned TRBD1 or TRBD2 (6 bases each). This CDR3 contains 14 residues. V was trimmed by 3 bases and J by 5 bases, leaving 14 bases between them. Germline CDR1 is SGDLS and CDR2 is YYNGEE.

The V gene is TRBV12-3 or TRBV12-4, the J gene TRBJ2-1; no firm D call. The CDR3 has 12 residues. Trimming removed 7 bases at V and 10 bases at J, with 14 bases between. The CDR3 spells CASNGPFLEQFF. The CDR3 region has the DNA TGTGCCAGCAACGGGCCATTTTTAGAGCAGTTCTTC.

A few counts support this clonotype. The chain couples TRBV6-5 to TRBJ1-2, with a weak D call TRBD1 (6 bases). The germline CDR1 and CDR2 sequences are MNHEY and SVGAGI. Trimming cost V 6 bases and J 8 bases, with 22 bases left between them. The CDR3 contains 15 residues. CDR3 DNA sequence: TGTGCCAGCAGCCTAACAGGGCCCGAGGAGAAGGGCTACACCTTC. Translation gives CASSLTGPEEKGYTF.

This clonotype has only a few counts. The chain links TRBV7-9 to TRBJ1-1; D not certain. Germline CDR1 is SEHNR and CDR2 is FQNEAQ (reference sequence). The CDR3 runs 15 residues. V lost 2 bases, J lost 0 bases, and 10 bases lay in between. As DNA, the CDR3 is TGTGCCAGCAGCTTAAGCCCAGGACTGAACACTGAAGCTTTCTTT. It specifies CASSLSPGLNTEAFF.

The chain has TRBV10-3 and TRBJ1-4; D is possibly TRBD1 (5 bases). The CDR3 spans 14 residues. Trimming cost V 5 bases and J 8 bases, with 15 bases left between them. Germline assignment: CDR1 ENHRY and CDR2 SYGVKD. The chain's CDR3 is CAISPTRGEEKLFF. DNA for the CDR3: TGTGCCATCAGTCCGACAAGGGGAGAGGAAAAACTGTTTTTT.

The rearrangement joins TRBV10-3 to TRBJ1-4, with D hard to call. Trimming removed 5 bases at V and 0 bases at J, with 10 bases between. This CDR3 spans 15 amino acids. CDR1 and CDR2 from the germline V gene are ENHRY and SYGVKD. The CDR3: CAISSGPATNEKLFF. The DNA for the CDR3 is TGTGCCATCAGTTCGGGCCCAGCAACTAATGAAAAACTGTTTTTT.

The chain combines TRBV27 with TRBJ1-4, with no clear D. Trimming removed 3 bases at V and 0 bases at J, with 11 bases between. The CDR3 is 16 residues long. The germline CDR1 and CDR2 sequences are MNHEY and SMNVEV (reference sequence). The CDR3 DNA is TGTGCCAGCAGTTTTGAAGGAGGTGCAACTAATGAAAAACTGTTTTTT. Encoded protein: CASSFEGGATNEKLFF.

The sample holds a few counts of this clonotype. The rearrangement uses TRBV12-3 or TRBV12-4 and TRBJ2-7; D might be TRBD2 (5 bases). V shed 6 bases and J shed 6 bases, with 21 bases lying between them. The CDR3 contains 15 residues. CDR3 region: CASSPRGSGIGEQYF. CDR3 DNA sequence: TGTGCCAGCAGCCCCCGGGGTTCCGGGATTGGCGAGCAGTACTTC.

The chain has TRBV20-1 and TRBJ2-4; D assignment may be TRBD1 or TRBD2 (5 bases each). Germline assignment: CDR1 DFQATT and CDR2 SNEGSKA (reference sequence). Trimming shortened V by 4 bases and J by 7 bases, and 14 bases separated the two germline ends. CDR3 size: 13 residues. CDR3 protein: CSANPVRGNIQYF. Written as DNA, the CDR3 is TGCAGTGCTAACCCAGTGAGGGGCAACATTCAGTACTTC.

The chain is built from TRBV7-9 and TRBJ1-2, with 11 bases matching TRBD1. V shed 3 bases and J 3 bases; nucleotides not matched to a gene: 9. This CDR3 spans 17 amino acids. CDR1 is SEHNR and CDR2 is FQNEAQ in the germline V gene (reference sequence). The CDR3 sequence: CASSFLGTGGGDYGYTF. In nucleotides, the CDR3 is TGTGCCAGCAGCTTTCTTGGGACAGGGGGGGGCGACTATGGCTACACCTTC.

This rearrangement joins TRBV20-1 to TRBJ2-5; D unclear. The CDR3 is made up of 16 amino acids. Germline V gene data show CDR1 as DFQATT and CDR2 as SNEGSKA (reference sequence). Trimming shortened V by 0 bases and J by 0 bases, and 14 bases separated the two germline ends. CDR3 sequence reads: CSARDSIRLYQETQYF. Written as DNA, the CDR3 is TGCAGTGCTAGAGATTCGATACGGTTGTACCAAGAGACCCAGTACTTC.

The V call is TRBV6-2 or TRBV6-3, the J call TRBJ2-7; D gene uncertain. The CDR3 runs to 14 residues. Trimming pared 6 bases from V and 2 bases from J, leaving 14 bases between. CDR1 MNHEY and CDR2 SVGEGT come from the germline V gene. CDR3 DNA: TGTGCCAGCAGCCGGAACTACCTGACCTACGAGCAGTACTTC. This encodes CASSRNYLTYEQYF.

This clonotype was picked up a small number of times. The rearrangement links TRBV7-2 to TRBJ1-2; weak D call: TRBD1 (5 bases). This CDR3 comprises 16 residues. V shed 4 bases and J shed 4 bases, with 19 bases lying between them. Germline loops: CDR1 SGHTA, CDR2 FQGNSA. Here the CDR3 DNA reads TGTGCCAGCAGCTACCACCAGGCAGGCCAGGGCTATGGCTACACCTTC. Its translation is CASSYHQAGQGYGYTF.

The rearrangement uses TRBV7-7 and TRBJ2-1; 8 nucleotides agree with TRBD2. The germline CDR1 and CDR2 sequences are SSHAT and FNYEAQ (reference sequence). The J segment lost 0 bases and the V segment lost 5 bases, leaving 6 bases of the junction unmatched. This CDR3 has 16 amino acids. The CDR3 loop reads CASSPRLARSYNEQFF. CDR3 bases: TGTGCCAGCAGCCCGCGACTAGCGCGCTCCTACAATGAGCAGTTCTTC.

The sample holds a few counts of this clonotype. The chain joins TRBV12-3 or TRBV12-4 to TRBJ2-7; D perhaps matches TRBD2 (5 bases). Trimming removed 11 bases at V and 0 bases at J, with 11 bases between. CDR3 size: 12 residues. CDR3 sequence (DNA): TGTGCCGCGGGCAGAAGCTCCTACGAGCAGTACTTC. Protein: CAAGRSSYEQYF.

This clonotype was detected once. CDR3 amino acids: CSVYSRGYGYTF. DNA for the CDR3: TGCAGTGTTTATTCGAGGGGATATGGCTACACCTTC. V gene TRBV20-1 combines with J gene TRBJ1-2; perhaps TRBD1 as D (5 bases). Trimming stripped 7 bases from V and 5 bases from J, with 14 bases between. CDR1 DFQATT and CDR2 SNEGSKA come from the germline V gene (reference sequence). The CDR3 loop spans 12 amino acids.

This clonotype was observed a handful of times. The CDR3 DNA is TGTGCCTGGAGTGGGATCAACGTCCTGACTTTC. Translation gives CAWSGINVLTF. The chain recombines TRBV30 with TRBJ2-6, with D uncertain. The CDR3 loop spans 11 amino acids. Trimming took 1 base from V and 9 from J, leaving 4 bases between them. Germline CDR1 is GTSNPN and CDR2 is SVGIG (reference sequence).